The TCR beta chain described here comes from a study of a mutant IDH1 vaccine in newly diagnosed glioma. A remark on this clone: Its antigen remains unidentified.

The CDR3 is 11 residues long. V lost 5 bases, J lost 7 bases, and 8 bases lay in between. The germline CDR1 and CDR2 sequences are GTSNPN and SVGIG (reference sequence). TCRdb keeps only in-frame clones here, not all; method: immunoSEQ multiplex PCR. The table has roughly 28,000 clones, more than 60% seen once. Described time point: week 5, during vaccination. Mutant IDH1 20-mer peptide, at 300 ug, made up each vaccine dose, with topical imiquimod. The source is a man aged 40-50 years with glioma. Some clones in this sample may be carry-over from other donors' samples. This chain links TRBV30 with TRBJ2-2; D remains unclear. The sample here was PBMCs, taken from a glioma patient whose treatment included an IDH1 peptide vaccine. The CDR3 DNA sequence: TGTGCCTGGGAACGTAACGGGGAGCTGTTTTTT. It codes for CAWERNGELFF.